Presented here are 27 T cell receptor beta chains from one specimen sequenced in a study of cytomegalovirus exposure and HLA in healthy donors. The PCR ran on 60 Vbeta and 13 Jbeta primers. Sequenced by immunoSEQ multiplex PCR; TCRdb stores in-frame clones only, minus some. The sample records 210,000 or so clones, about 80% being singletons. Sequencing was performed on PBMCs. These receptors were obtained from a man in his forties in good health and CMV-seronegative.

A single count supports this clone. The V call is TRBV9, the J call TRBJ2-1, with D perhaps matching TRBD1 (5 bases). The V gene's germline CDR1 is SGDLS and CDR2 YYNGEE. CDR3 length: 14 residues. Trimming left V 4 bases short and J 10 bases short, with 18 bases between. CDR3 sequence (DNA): TGTGCCAGCAGCCCCCGACTGGACCCAGGGGAGCAGTTCTTC. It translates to CASSPRLDPGEQFF.

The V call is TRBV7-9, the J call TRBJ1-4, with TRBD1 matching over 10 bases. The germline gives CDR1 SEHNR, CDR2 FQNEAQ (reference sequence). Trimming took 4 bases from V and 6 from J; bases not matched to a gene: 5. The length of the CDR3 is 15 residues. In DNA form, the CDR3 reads TGTGCCAGCAGCTCCTACGGGACAGGGGATGAAAAACTGTTTTTT. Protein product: CASSSYGTGDEKLFF.

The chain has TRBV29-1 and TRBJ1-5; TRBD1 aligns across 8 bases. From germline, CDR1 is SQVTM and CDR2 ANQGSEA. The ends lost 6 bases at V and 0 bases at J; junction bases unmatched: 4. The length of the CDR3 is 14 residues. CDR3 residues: CSVGQGLSNQPQHF. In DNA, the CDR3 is TGCAGCGTAGGACAGGGTCTTAGCAATCAGCCCCAGCATTTT.

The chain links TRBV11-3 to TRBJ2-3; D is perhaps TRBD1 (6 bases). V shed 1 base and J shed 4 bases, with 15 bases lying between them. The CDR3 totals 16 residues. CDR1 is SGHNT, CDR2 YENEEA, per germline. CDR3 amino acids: CASSLGVGAFSDTQYF. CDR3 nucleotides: TGTGCCAGCAGCTTAGGGGTGGGGGCGTTTTCAGATACGCAGTATTTT.

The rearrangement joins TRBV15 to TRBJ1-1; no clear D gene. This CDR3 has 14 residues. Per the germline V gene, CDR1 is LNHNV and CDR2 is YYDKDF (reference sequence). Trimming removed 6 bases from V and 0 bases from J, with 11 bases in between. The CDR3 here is CATRTRGMNTEAFF. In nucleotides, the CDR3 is TGTGCCACCAGGACCCGGGGTATGAACACTGAAGCTTTCTTT.

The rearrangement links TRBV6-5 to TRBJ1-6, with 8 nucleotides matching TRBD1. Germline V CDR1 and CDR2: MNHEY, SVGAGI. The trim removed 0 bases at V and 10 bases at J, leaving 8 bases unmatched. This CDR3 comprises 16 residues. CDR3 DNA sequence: TGTGCCAGCAGTTACTCGGTCCCGGGACAGGAATCACCCCTCCACTTT. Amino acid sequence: CASSYSVPGQESPLHF.

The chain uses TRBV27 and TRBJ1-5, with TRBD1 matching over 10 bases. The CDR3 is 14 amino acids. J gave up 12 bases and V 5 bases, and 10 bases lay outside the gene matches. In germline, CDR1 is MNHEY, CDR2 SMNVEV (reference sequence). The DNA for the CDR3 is TGTGCCAGCAGTATGCGGGACAGGGGAGACCTCCAGCATTTT. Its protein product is CASSMRDRGDLQHF.

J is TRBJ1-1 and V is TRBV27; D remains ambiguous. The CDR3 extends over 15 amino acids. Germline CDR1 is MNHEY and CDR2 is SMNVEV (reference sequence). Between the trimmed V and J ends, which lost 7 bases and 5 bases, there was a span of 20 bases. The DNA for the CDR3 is TGTGCCAGCAATGATTTTGCTAGGCCCGAGACTGAAGCTTTCTTT. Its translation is CASNDFARPETEAFF.

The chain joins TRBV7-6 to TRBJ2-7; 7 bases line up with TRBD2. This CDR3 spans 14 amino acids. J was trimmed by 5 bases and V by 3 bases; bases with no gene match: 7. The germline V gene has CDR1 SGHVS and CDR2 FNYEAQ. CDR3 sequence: CASSLGGRVNEQYF. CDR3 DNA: TGTGCCAGCAGCTTGGGGGGGAGGGTTAACGAGCAGTACTTC.

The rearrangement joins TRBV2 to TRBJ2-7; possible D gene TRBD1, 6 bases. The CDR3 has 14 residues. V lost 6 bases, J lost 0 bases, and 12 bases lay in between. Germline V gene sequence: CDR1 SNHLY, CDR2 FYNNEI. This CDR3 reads CASRADRHSYEQYF. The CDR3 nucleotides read TGTGCCAGCAGGGCTGACAGGCACTCCTACGAGCAGTACTTC.

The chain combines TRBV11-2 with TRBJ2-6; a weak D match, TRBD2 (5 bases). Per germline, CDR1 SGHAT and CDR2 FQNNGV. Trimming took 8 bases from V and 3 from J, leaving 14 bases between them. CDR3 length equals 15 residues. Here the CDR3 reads CASSSEGFGANVLTF. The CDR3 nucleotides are TGTGCCAGCTCCTCCGAGGGCTTTGGGGCCAACGTCCTGACTTTC.

The CDR3 DNA reads TGTGCCAGCTCGTCAGGGGTTGACTATGGCTACACCTTC. This encodes CASSSGVDYGYTF. The chain carries TRBV18 and TRBJ1-2; a possible D gene is TRBD1 (6 bases). The CDR3 has 13 residues. V gave up 6 bases and J gave up 3 bases, with 11 bases separating them. Germline lookup yields CDR1 KGHSH and CDR2 LQKENI.

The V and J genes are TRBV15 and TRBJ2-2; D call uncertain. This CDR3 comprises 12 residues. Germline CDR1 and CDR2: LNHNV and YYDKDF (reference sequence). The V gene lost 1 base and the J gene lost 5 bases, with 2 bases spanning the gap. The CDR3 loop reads CATSRATGELFF. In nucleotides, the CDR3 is TGTGCCACCAGCAGAGCGACCGGGGAGCTGTTTTTT.

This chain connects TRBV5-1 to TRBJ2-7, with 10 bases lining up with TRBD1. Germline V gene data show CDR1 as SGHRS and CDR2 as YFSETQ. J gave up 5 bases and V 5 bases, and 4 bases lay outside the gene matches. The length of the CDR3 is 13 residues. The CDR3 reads CASRSGTGDEQYF. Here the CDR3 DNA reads TGCGCCAGCAGGTCCGGGACAGGGGACGAGCAGTACTTC.

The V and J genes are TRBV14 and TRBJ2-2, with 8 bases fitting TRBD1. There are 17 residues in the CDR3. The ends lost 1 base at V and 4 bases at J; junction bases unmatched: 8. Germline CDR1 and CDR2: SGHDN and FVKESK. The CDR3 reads CASSQVKAGGGTGELFF. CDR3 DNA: TGTGCCAGCAGCCAAGTGAAGGCAGGGGGCGGCACCGGGGAGCTGTTTTTT.

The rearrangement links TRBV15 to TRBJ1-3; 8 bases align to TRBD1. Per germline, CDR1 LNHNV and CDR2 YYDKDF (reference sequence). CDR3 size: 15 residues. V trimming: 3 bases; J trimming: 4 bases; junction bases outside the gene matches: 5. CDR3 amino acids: CATSSQGAEGNTIYF. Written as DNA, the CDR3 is TGTGCCACCAGCAGCCAGGGGGCGGAAGGAAACACCATATATTTT.

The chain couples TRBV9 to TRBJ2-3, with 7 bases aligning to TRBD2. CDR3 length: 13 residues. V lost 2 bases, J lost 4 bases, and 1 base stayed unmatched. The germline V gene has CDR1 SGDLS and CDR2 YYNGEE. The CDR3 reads CASSVGGADTQYF. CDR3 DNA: TGTGCCAGCAGCGTGGGGGGGGCAGATACGCAGTATTTT.

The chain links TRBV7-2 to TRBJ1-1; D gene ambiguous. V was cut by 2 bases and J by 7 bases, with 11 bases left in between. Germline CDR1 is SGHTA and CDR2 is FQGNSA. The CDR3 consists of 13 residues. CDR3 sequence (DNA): TGTGCCAGCAGCTTAACGGCAGGCTATGAAGCTTTCTTT. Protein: CASSLTAGYEAFF.

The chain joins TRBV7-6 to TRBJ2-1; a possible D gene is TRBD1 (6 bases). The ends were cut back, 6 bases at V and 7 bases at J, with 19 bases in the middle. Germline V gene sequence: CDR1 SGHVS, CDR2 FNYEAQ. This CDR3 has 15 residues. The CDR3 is CASSPHRDIKNEQFF. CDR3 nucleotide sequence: TGTGCCAGCAGTCCCCACCGGGACATCAAGAATGAGCAGTTCTTC. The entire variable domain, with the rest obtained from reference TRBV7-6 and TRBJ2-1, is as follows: GAGVSQSPRYKVTKRGQDVALRCDPISGHVSLYWYRQALGQGPEFLTYFNYEAQQDKSGLPNDRFSAERPEGSISTLTIQRTEQRDSAMYRCASSPHRDIKNEQFFGPGTRLTVL.

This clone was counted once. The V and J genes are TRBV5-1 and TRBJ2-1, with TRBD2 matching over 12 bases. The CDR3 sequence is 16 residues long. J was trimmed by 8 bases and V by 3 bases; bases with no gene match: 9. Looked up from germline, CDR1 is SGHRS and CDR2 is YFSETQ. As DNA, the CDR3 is TGCGCCAGCAGCTGGCCTAGCGGGGGGGCCCAGGATGAGCAGTTCTTC. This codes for CASSWPSGGAQDEQFF.

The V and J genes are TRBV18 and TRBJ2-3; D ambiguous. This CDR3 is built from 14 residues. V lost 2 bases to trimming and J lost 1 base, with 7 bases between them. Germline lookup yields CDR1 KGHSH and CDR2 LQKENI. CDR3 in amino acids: CASSPNTRTDTQYF. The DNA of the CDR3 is TGTGCCAGCTCACCAAACACACGCACAGATACGCAGTATTTT.

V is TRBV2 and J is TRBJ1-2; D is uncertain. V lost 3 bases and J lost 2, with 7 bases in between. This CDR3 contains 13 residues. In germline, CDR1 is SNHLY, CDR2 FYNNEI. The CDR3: CASSERANYGYTF. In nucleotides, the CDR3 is TGTGCCAGCAGTGAGAGGGCCAACTATGGCTACACCTTC. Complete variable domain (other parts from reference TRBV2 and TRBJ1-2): EPEVTQTPSHQVTQMGQEVILRCVPISNHLYFYWYRQILGQKVEFLVSFYNNEISEKSEIFDDQFSVERPDGSNFTLKIRSTKLEDSAMYFCASSERANYGYTFGSGTRLTVV.

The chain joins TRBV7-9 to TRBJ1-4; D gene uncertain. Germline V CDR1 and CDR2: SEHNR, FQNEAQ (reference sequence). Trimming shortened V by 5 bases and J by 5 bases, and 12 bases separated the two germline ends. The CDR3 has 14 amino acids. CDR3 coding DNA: TGTGCCAGCAGCCGCACCCCGGAGAATGAAAAACTGTTTTTT. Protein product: CASSRTPENEKLFF.

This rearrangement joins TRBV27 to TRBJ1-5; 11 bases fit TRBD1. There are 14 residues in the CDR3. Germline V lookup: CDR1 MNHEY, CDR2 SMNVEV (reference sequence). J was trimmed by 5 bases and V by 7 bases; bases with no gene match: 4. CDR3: CASKKDRGHQPQHF. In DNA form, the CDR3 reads TGTGCCAGCAAGAAGGACAGGGGGCATCAGCCCCAGCATTTT.

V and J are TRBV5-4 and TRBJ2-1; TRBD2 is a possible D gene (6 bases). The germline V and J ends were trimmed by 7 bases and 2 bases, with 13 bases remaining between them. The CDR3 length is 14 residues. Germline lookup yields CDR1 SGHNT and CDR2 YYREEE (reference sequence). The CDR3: CASSFQRAYNEQFF. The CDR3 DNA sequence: TGTGCCAGCTCTTTCCAGCGGGCCTACAATGAGCAGTTCTTC.

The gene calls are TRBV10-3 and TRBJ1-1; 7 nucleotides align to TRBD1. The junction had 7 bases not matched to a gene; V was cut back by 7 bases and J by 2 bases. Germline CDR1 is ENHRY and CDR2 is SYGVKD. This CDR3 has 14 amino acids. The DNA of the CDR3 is TGTGCCATCACTCAGACAGGGCAAAACACTGAAGCTTTCTTT. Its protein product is CAITQTGQNTEAFF.

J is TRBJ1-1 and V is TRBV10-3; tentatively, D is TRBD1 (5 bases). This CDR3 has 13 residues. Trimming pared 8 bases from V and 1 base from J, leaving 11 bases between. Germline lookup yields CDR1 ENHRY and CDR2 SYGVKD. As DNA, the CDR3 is TGTGCCATCGGGGCAGGGCCGAACACTGAAGCTTTCTTT. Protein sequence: CAIGAGPNTEAFF.